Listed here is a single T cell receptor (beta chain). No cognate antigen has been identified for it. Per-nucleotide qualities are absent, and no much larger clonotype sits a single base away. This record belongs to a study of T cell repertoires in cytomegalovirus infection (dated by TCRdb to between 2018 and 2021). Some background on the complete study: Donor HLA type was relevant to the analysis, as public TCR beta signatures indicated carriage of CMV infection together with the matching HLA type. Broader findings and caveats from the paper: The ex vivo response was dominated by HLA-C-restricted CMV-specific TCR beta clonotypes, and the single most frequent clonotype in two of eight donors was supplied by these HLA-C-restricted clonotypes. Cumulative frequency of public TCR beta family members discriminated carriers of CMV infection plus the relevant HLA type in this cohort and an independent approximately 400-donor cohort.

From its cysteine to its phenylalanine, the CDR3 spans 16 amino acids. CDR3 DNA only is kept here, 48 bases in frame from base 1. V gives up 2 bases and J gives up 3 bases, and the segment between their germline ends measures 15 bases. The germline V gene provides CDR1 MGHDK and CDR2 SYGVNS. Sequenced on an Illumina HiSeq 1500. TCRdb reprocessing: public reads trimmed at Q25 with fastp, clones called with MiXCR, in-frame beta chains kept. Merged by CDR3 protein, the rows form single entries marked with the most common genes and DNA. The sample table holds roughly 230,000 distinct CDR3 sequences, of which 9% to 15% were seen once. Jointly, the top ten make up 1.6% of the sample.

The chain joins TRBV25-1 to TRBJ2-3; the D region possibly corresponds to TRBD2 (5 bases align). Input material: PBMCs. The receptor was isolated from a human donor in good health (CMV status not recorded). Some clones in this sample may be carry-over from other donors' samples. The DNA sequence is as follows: TGTGCCAGCAGTGAAACTAAGGGCCGGGGTACAGATACGCAGTATTTT. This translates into CASSETKGRGTDTQYF. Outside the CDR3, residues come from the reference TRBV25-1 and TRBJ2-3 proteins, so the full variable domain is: EADIYQTPRYLVIGTGKKITLECSQTMGHDKMYWYQQDPGMELHLIHYSYGVNSTEKGDLSSESTVSRIRTEHFPLTLESARPSHTSQYLCASSETKGRGTDTQYFGPGTRLTVL.